Below, one T cell receptor beta chain is given with its context. The data belong to a study of T-cell memory formation after mild COVID-19. TCRdb reprocessed the 5' RACE reads via MiXCR and lists one record per CDR3 protein. The sample lists some 440,000 distinct CDR3 sequences, roughly 23% occurring once. Germline V gene sequence: CDR1 LNHDA, CDR2 SQIVND (reference sequence). CDR3 length equals 15 residues. The V and J ends lost 3 bases and 1 base respectively, with 12 bases between them. Sequenced: PBMCs or a T cell subset sorted from them (not recorded which). The chain combines TRBV19 with TRBJ1-1; D gene uncertain. The clonotype comes from an adult woman who had mild COVID-19 (a few samples of this study predate the infection). Cell type and time point are not known. For the CDR3, the DNA is TGTGCCAGTAGTATCGGTTTGTGGGGGAACACTGAAGCTTTCTTT. Its translation is CASSIGLWGNTEAFF.